A single sample is the source of the 28 T cell receptor beta chains below, sequenced in a study of Graves' ophthalmopathy and Graves' hyperthyroidism. Amplified TCR beta CDR3 regions were obtained using RNA transcripts as template. Second-round multiplex PCR came after a first-round RT-PCR that employed HTBI primers. Each CDR3 protein gets one entry after TCRdb re-called the multiplex PCR reads with MiXCR. This sample yields just over 600,000 distinct CDR3 sequences, of which 22% are seen a single time; approximately 7% belongs to the top ten. The sample taken for sequencing was peripheral blood. These receptors all stem from a woman aged 18-35 years with stable Graves' hyperthyroidism. Some clones in this sample may be carry-over from other donors' samples.

The rearrangement joins TRBV15 to TRBJ1-3; D gene unclear. Germline assignment: CDR1 LNHNV and CDR2 YYDKDF (reference sequence). V dropped 2 bases and J dropped 2 bases, with 4 bases sitting between them. The CDR3 is 13 amino acids. CDR3 coding DNA: TGTGCCACCAGCAGACCACCTGGAAACACCATATATTTT. Residues: CATSRPPGNTIYF.

This clonotype was observed many times. V gene TRBV12-3 or TRBV12-4 combines with J gene TRBJ2-5, with D unclear. Trimming shortened V by 4 bases and J by 7 bases, and 7 bases separated the two germline ends. There are 11 residues in the CDR3. In DNA form, the CDR3 reads TGTGCCAGCAGTTCCTCCCCGACCCAGTACTTC. This codes for CASSSSPTQYF.

The genes are TRBV29-1 and TRBJ2-7; D is undetermined. Germline lookup yields CDR1 SQVTM and CDR2 ANQGSEA. CDR3 length: 12 residues. The V gene lost 4 bases and the J gene lost 4 bases, with 11 bases spanning the gap. For the CDR3, the DNA is TGCAGCGTTGGGGTAGTCCAATACGAGCAGTACTTC. This sequence encodes CSVGVVQYEQYF.

This clonotype was seen repeatedly, ten times or more. The chain recombines TRBV20-1 with TRBJ1-1; D gene unclear. The germline V and J ends were trimmed by 3 bases and 1 base, with 12 bases remaining between them. Germline loops: CDR1 DFQATT, CDR2 SNEGSKA (reference sequence). This CDR3 region has 14 residues. CDR3 sequence (DNA): TGCAGTGCTAGCTCCCTGACTCAGAACACTGAAGCTTTCTTT. Translation gives CSASSLTQNTEAFF.

The chain joins TRBV20-1 to TRBJ1-1, with a tentative D call TRBD1 (5 bases). V was cut by 3 bases and J by 6 bases, with 8 bases left in between. Germline V gives CDR1 DFQATT, CDR2 SNEGSKA (reference sequence). The CDR3 length is 11 residues. CDR3 nucleotides: TGCAGTGCTAGTCGGGGGGCTGAAGCTTTCTTT. Protein sequence: CSASRGAEAFF.

This clonotype appeared many times. This chain links TRBV6-5 with TRBJ1-1; D is perhaps TRBD1 (6 bases). Germline V gives CDR1 MNHEY, CDR2 SVGAGI. CDR3 length: 16 residues. V was pared by 2 bases and J by 1 base, with 14 bases between. DNA for the CDR3: TGTGCCAGCAGTTACGATGGCAGGGGTAGGAACACTGAAGCTTTCTTT. It specifies CASSYDGRGRNTEAFF.

This clonotype was recorded many times. This chain connects TRBV6-1 to TRBJ1-1; possibly TRBD1 for D (5 bases). The germline gives CDR1 MNHNS, CDR2 SASEGT. This CDR3 is 15 amino acids long. V was cut by 4 bases and J by 0 bases, with 12 bases left in between. The CDR3 DNA reads as TGTGCCAGCAGTGGGGAACAGGACATGAACACTGAAGCTTTCTTT. It codes for CASSGEQDMNTEAFF.

This clonotype appeared many times. The CDR3 protein is CASSEKSGGLNTEAFF. CDR3 DNA: TGCGCCAGCAGTGAGAAGTCGGGCGGCCTGAACACTGAAGCTTTCTTT. The chain recombines TRBV10-1 with TRBJ1-1; no definite D call. Germline CDR1 reads WNHNN; CDR2 reads SYGVQD (reference sequence). The CDR3 has 16 residues. Between the trimmed V and J ends, which lost 2 bases and 0 bases, there was a span of 13 bases.

V gene TRBV13 combines with J gene TRBJ1-2; 7 bases are shared with TRBD1. CDR3 length: 15 residues. Unmatched junction bases numbered 8, after V lost 5 bases and J lost 2 bases. Germline values: CDR1 PRHDT, CDR2 FYEKMQ (reference sequence). The CDR3 loop is CASSVSGTENYGYTF. The CDR3 DNA follows: TGTGCCAGCAGCGTATCCGGGACAGAAAACTATGGCTACACCTTC.

This clonotype came up many times. V is TRBV7-8 and J is TRBJ2-7; 8 bases fit TRBD2. The CDR3 consists of 13 residues. V lost 6 bases to trimming and J lost 2 bases; unmatched junction nucleotides: 3. Germline-derived CDR1 and CDR2 are SGHVS and FQNEAQ. The CDR3 loop is CASSTSGPYEQYF. CDR3 nucleotides: TGTGCCAGCAGTACTAGCGGCCCCTACGAGCAGTACTTC.

As to this clonotype: This sequence may be a read error, since a much larger clone differs from it by one base. The chain links TRBV25-1 to TRBJ2-7; D may be TRBD1 or TRBD2 (5 bases each). The CDR3 contains 16 residues. V gave up 7 bases and J gave up 3 bases, with 22 bases separating them. Germline lookup yields CDR1 MGHDK and CDR2 SYGVNS. CDR3 nucleotide sequence: TGTGCCAGCAATAATGGGGGTCGCCCCTGTATCTACGAGCAGTACTTC. This encodes CASNNGGRPCIYEQYF.

The chain has TRBV27 and TRBJ1-2, with D maybe TRBD1 (6 bases). The CDR3 is 15 residues long. The germline V gene has CDR1 MNHEY and CDR2 SMNVEV (reference sequence). Between the trimmed V and J ends, which lost 0 bases and 4 bases, there was a span of 12 bases. The CDR3 nucleotides read TGTGCCAGCAGTTTATCGATGGGGGCACCCTATGGCTACACCTTC. Translated, it gives CASSLSMGAPYGYTF.

This clonotype has a count of ten or more. The chain carries TRBV19 and TRBJ1-2, with 7 positions matching TRBD1. Germline-derived CDR1 and CDR2 are LNHDA and SQIVND (reference sequence). The CDR3 length is 16 residues. With V trimmed by 1 base and J by 0 bases, 5 bases remained unmatched. This CDR3 reads CASSIVNRGPNYGYTF. In DNA, the CDR3 is TGTGCCAGTAGTATAGTAAACAGGGGACCTAACTATGGCTACACCTTC.

This rearrangement joins TRBV6-5 to TRBJ1-1; 7 bases are a match to TRBD1. The V gene's germline CDR1 is MNHEY and CDR2 SVGAGI. The CDR3 is made up of 16 amino acids. The ends lost 4 bases at V and 0 bases at J; junction bases unmatched: 8. The CDR3 DNA reads as TGTGCCAGCAGTTCCTACGACAGGGCTTTGAACACTGAAGCTTTCTTT. It specifies CASSSYDRALNTEAFF.

This rearrangement joins TRBV6-1 to TRBJ1-5, with D possibly matching TRBD1 (5 bases). The V gene's germline CDR1 is MNHNS and CDR2 SASEGT. The V end was cut by 5 bases, the J end by 7 bases, with 18 bases between. This CDR3 contains 15 residues. The CDR3 bases are TGTGCCAGCAGTCTCGGGCGGGGGGTCGACCAGCCCCAGCATTTT. Its protein product is CASSLGRGVDQPQHF.

This clonotype was seen many times. This chain links TRBV6-1 with TRBJ2-7; 7 nucleotides line up with TRBD2. Germline CDR1 and CDR2: MNHNS and SASEGT. V was pared by 5 bases and J by 6 bases, with 10 bases of the junction left unmatched. The CDR3 is 14 residues long. The CDR3 loop is CASSRAGESSEQYF. The CDR3 bases are TGTGCCAGCAGTCGGGCGGGGGAATCGAGCGAGCAGTACTTC.

Turning to this clonotype: A much larger clone lies one base from this, so it may be a read error. This rearrangement joins TRBV20-1 to TRBJ2-7; TRBD2 aligns across 11 bases. CDR1 DFQATT and CDR2 SNEGSKA come from the germline V gene (reference sequence). The CDR3 is 15 amino acids. The CDR3 spells CSVRAPGLAGGEQYF. For the CDR3, the DNA is TGCAGTGTTAGAGCCCCCGGGCTAGCGGGAGGAGAGCAGTACTTC.

The V gene is TRBV11-2, the J gene TRBJ1-3; D is perhaps TRBD1 (6 bases). V lost 4 bases and J 1 base, leaving 11 bases between the germline ends. The CDR3 runs to 15 residues. Germline lookup yields CDR1 SGHAT and CDR2 FQNNGV. The CDR3 bases are TGTGCCAGCAGCTCAGGGGTTGCTTCTGGAAACACCATATATTTT. It specifies CASSSGVASGNTIYF.

This clonotype was found a few times. The rearrangement uses TRBV29-1 and TRBJ2-7, with unresolved D. The CDR3 contains 11 residues. The germline CDR1 and CDR2 sequences are SQVTM and ANQGSEA. Trimming pared 4 bases from V and 3 bases from J, leaving 7 bases between. CDR3 in DNA: TGCAGCGTTGTGTCGGGCTACGAGCAGTACTTC. Translated: CSVVSGYEQYF.

The CDR3 sequence: CASTLLGGNQPQHF. CDR3 in DNA: TGTGCCAGCACCTTGTTGGGGGGCAATCAGCCCCAGCATTTT. The rearrangement joins TRBV12-3 or TRBV12-4 to TRBJ1-5; tentatively, D is TRBD1 (5 bases). V lost 7 bases and J 2 bases, leaving 12 bases between the germline ends. The CDR3 has 14 amino acids.

This clonotype came up many times. This sequence joins TRBV19 and TRBJ2-7; 7 bases fit TRBD2. V trimming: 7 bases; J trimming: 4 bases; junction bases outside the gene matches: 10. CDR1 LNHDA and CDR2 SQIVND come from the germline V gene (reference sequence). There are 14 residues in the CDR3. CDR3 nucleotides: TGTGCCAGTACCCATCACGGCGGGAGTTACGAGCAGTACTTC. Translating gives CASTHHGGSYEQYF. The full variable domain, its missing parts supplied by reference TRBV19 and TRBJ2-7, is DGGITQSPKYLFRKEGQNVTLSCEQNLNHDAMYWYRQDPGQGLRLIYYSQIVNDFQKGDIAEGYSVSREKKESFPLTVTSAQKNPTAFYLCASTHHGGSYEQYFGPGTRLTVT.

This clonotype has ten or more counts. The junction departs from germline at one end; a sequencing error may be responsible. The rearrangement joins TRBV12-3 or TRBV12-4 to TRBJ2-2; tentatively, D is TRBD1 (5 bases). This CDR3 spans 14 amino acids. For the CDR3, the DNA is TGCGCCAGCAGCTTCAGGGTAGGCACCGGGGAGCTGTTTTTT. This codes for CASSFRVGTGELFF.

This clonotype was seen repeatedly, ten times or more. Here the CDR3 DNA reads TGTGCCAGCAGCTTAGGACTAGCGGGGGTCGGGACCCAGTACTTC. Amino acid sequence: CASSLGLAGVGTQYF. This sequence joins TRBV13 and TRBJ2-5; 11 bases fit TRBD2. Germline values: CDR1 PRHDT, CDR2 FYEKMQ (reference sequence). This CDR3 is 15 amino acids long. The trim removed 0 bases at V and 7 bases at J, leaving 4 bases unmatched. Combining the CDR3 with reference TRBV13 and TRBJ2-5 gives the whole variable domain AAGVIQSPRHLIKEKRETATLKCYPIPRHDTVYWYQQGPGQDPQFLISFYEKMQSDKGSIPDRFSAQQFSDYHSELNMSSLELGDSALYFCASSLGLAGVGTQYFGPGTRLLVL.

This clonotype was detected only a few times. The chain combines TRBV9 with TRBJ1-3; D is unresolved. This CDR3 comprises 15 residues. CDR1 and CDR2 from the germline V gene are SGDLS and YYNGEE. V was pared by 6 bases and J by 1 base, with 14 bases between. CDR3 DNA: TGTGCCAGCACCCTAGGCAAGGGATCTGGAAACACCATATATTTT. Protein sequence: CASTLGKGSGNTIYF.

In this sample, this clonotype turned up a few times. This chain connects TRBV12-3 or TRBV12-4 to TRBJ1-1; no reliable D call. The CDR3 covers 12 residues. Trimming stripped 4 bases from V and 11 bases from J, with 14 bases between. CDR3 region: CASSSLTSEAFF. The CDR3 region has the DNA TGTGCCAGCAGTTCTCTCACCAGTGAGGCTTTCTTT.

The rearrangement links TRBV19 to TRBJ1-6; D unclear. Trimming took 6 bases from V and 9 from J, leaving 21 bases between them. The length of the CDR3 is 16 residues. The germline V gene has CDR1 LNHDA and CDR2 SQIVND (reference sequence). This chain's CDR3 is CASSPPPPGRSSPLHF. Here the CDR3 DNA reads TGTGCCAGTAGCCCTCCCCCGCCAGGACGAAGTTCACCCCTCCACTTT.

Written as DNA, the CDR3 is TGTGCCAGCCTTTCCAGGCGCGAGCAGTACTTC. Its translation: CASLSRREQYF. V gene TRBV27 combines with J gene TRBJ2-7, with D unclear. This CDR3 comprises 11 residues. Germline V lookup: CDR1 MNHEY, CDR2 SMNVEV (reference sequence). Trimming removed 8 bases from V and 6 bases from J, with 11 bases in between.

This clonotype was recorded many times. The J gene is TRBJ2-2, the V gene TRBV28; D might be TRBD1 (7 bases). The V end lost 10 bases, the J end lost 0 bases, and 12 bases lay between the germline ends. The CDR3 length is 14 residues. Germline V gene lookup returns CDR1 MDHEN and CDR2 SYDVKM. The CDR3 is CAIRGDSNTGELFF. The CDR3 DNA sequence: TGTGCCATCAGGGGGGACTCGAACACCGGGGAGCTGTTTTTT.